This entry lists 32 T cell receptor beta chains sequenced from one sample in a study of identical twins. TCRdb itself ran the 5' RACE reads through MiXCR, one entry per CDR3 protein. Here the sample spans roughly 1,500,000 distinct CDR3 sequences, about 32% being singletons. Input material: cord blood. The receptors stem from a newborn girl in good health.

The rearrangement links TRBV5-1 to TRBJ2-1; either TRBD1 or TRBD2 may fit D (6 bases each). The ends were cut back, 0 bases at V and 5 bases at J, with 15 bases in the middle. Germline V gene lookup returns CDR1 SGHRS and CDR2 YFSETQ. The CDR3 contains 16 residues. The CDR3 reads CASSLAGATTHNEQFF. The CDR3, as DNA: TGCGCCAGCAGCTTGGCGGGGGCGACTACCCACAATGAGCAGTTCTTC.

Only a few counts were recorded for this clonotype. This chain connects TRBV11-2 to TRBJ2-3; the D call may be TRBD1 or TRBD2 (6 bases each). Per the germline V gene, CDR1 is SGHAT and CDR2 is FQNNGV. V lost 3 bases, J lost 5 bases, and 12 bases lay in between. This CDR3 has 14 residues. For the CDR3, the DNA is TGTGCCAGCAGCTTCGGGGGCGGTAAAGATACGCAGTATTTT. This sequence encodes CASSFGGGKDTQYF.

The J gene is TRBJ1-4, the V gene TRBV7-2; 11 bases fit TRBD1. V trimming: 4 bases; J trimming: 8 bases; junction bases outside the gene matches: 9. There are 16 residues in the CDR3. CDR1 is SGHTA, CDR2 FQGNSA, per germline. CDR3 amino acids: CASSSLSGTGGEKLFF. The CDR3 DNA follows: TGTGCCAGCAGCTCCTTATCCGGGACAGGGGGGGAAAAACTGTTTTTT.

This clonotype was counted a few times. This chain connects TRBV7-9 to TRBJ2-7; no firm D call. The V end was cut by 2 bases, the J end by 3 bases, with 11 bases between. This CDR3 spans 14 amino acids. Germline CDR1 is SEHNR and CDR2 is FQNEAQ (reference sequence). CDR3 sequence reads: CASSLHPDHYEQYF. In DNA form, the CDR3 reads TGTGCCAGCAGCTTACATCCGGACCACTACGAGCAGTACTTC.

This clonotype was counted only a few times. The rearrangement joins TRBV3-1 to TRBJ2-5, with TRBD2 identical over 12 bases. TRBJ2-7 explains the end of the DNA better; the J call may be wrong. Germline CDR1 reads LGHDT; CDR2 reads YNNKEL (reference sequence). There are 14 residues in the CDR3. The CDR3 loop is CASSPLAGGGEQYF. CDR3 bases: TGTGCCAGCAGTCCACTAGCGGGAGGCGGCGAGCAGTACTTC.

This clonotype turned up a few times. The gene calls are TRBV12-3 or TRBV12-4 and TRBJ1-2; tentatively, D is TRBD1 (5 bases). Trimming shortened V by 7 bases and J by 3 bases, and 12 bases separated the two germline ends. CDR3 size: 13 residues. This chain's CDR3 is CASTPGAHYGYTF. The CDR3 nucleotides are TGTGCCAGCACGCCCGGGGCACACTATGGCTACACCTTC.

A few counts support this clonotype. This chain joins TRBV4-2 and TRBJ2-1; 8 bases align to TRBD2. In germline, CDR1 is LGHNA, CDR2 YNFKEQ. The CDR3 consists of 16 residues. After removal of 0 bases from V and 8 bases from J, the junction contained 9 bases not matched to a gene. As DNA, the CDR3 is TGTGCCAGCAGCCAAGATACCCCGGGACTAGTGGATGAGCAGTTCTTC. The encoded protein is CASSQDTPGLVDEQFF.

This clonotype was picked up a small number of times. The chain uses TRBV3-1 and TRBJ2-3, with D uncertain. From germline, CDR1 is LGHDT and CDR2 YNNKEL (reference sequence). V was cut by 5 bases and J by 6 bases, with 12 bases left in between. The CDR3 loop spans 13 amino acids. In DNA, the CDR3 is TGTGCCAGCAGCGCGACCCTCGGCGATACGCAGTATTTT. Protein product: CASSATLGDTQYF.

This clonotype was seen a few times. The rearrangement links TRBV10-3 to TRBJ2-7; 7 bases match TRBD1. CDR1 ENHRY and CDR2 SYGVKD come from the germline V gene. The CDR3 has 15 residues. V lost 6 bases and J lost 0; bases outside the gene matches: 8. The CDR3 loop reads CAIRVGGPPSYEQYF. The CDR3 region has the DNA TGTGCCATCAGGGTAGGGGGCCCCCCCTCCTACGAGCAGTACTTC.

This clonotype was detected only a few times. V is TRBV30 and J is TRBJ1-4, with 7 bases that match TRBD1. V was pared by 3 bases and J by 1 base, with 8 bases of the junction left unmatched. Germline assignment: CDR1 GTSNPN and CDR2 SVGIG (reference sequence). The CDR3 consists of 16 residues. CDR3 sequence: CAWSRGQVGTNEKLFF. CDR3 coding DNA: TGTGCCTGGAGCCGAGGACAGGTCGGAACTAATGAAAAACTGTTTTTT.

The chain has TRBV9 and TRBJ2-7; the match to TRBD2 covers 9 bases. This CDR3 is 16 amino acids long. J lost 7 bases, V lost 4 bases, and 15 bases had no gene match. Germline loops: CDR1 SGDLS, CDR2 YYNGEE. The CDR3 sequence is CASSLSAGGGFDEQYF. DNA of the CDR3: TGTGCCAGCAGCCTGAGTGCGGGAGGGGGGTTTGATGAGCAGTACTTC.

In this sample, this clonotype turned up a few times. The rearrangement joins TRBV6-6 to TRBJ1-5; D is uncertain. The CDR3 contains 11 residues. V was cut by 10 bases and J by 6 bases, with 10 bases left in between. CDR1 MNHNY and CDR2 SVGAGI come from the germline V gene (reference sequence). CDR3 loop: CATGFGQPQHF. CDR3 nucleotides: TGTGCCACTGGGTTCGGTCAGCCCCAGCATTTT.

The genes are TRBV10-2 and TRBJ2-5, with TRBD2 as a possible D gene (6 bases). With the DNA end fitting TRBJ2-7 better, the J assignment may be wrong. Germline CDR1 and CDR2: WSHSY and SAAADI. This CDR3 is 15 amino acids long. The CDR3: CASKVWAGPRYEQYF. The CDR3, as DNA: TGCGCCAGCAAGGTATGGGCGGGGCCCCGCTACGAGCAGTACTTC.

This clonotype was seen more than once but under ten times. The chain uses TRBV29-1 and TRBJ2-1; D is possibly TRBD2 (5 bases). Germline values: CDR1 SQVTM, CDR2 ANQGSEA. Deletions cut 1 base from V and 15 bases from J, with 16 bases between. This CDR3 is built from 12 residues. The CDR3 loop reads CSVEGEHEAGFF. CDR3 sequence (DNA): TGCAGCGTTGAAGGGGAGCACGAGGCGGGGTTCTTC.

This clonotype was seen a single time. The genes are TRBV20-1 and TRBJ2-7; tentative D call: TRBD2 (5 bases). Trimming took off 6 bases at V and 7 bases at J, with 25 bases between the two ends. Per germline, CDR1 DFQATT and CDR2 SNEGSKA (reference sequence). The CDR3 is 15 residues long. CDR3 loop: CSALVRVSSYNEQYF. The DNA for the CDR3 is TGCAGTGCCCTTGTGCGGGTTAGCTCCTACAATGAGCAGTACTTC.

A few counts support this clonotype. The rearrangement uses TRBV27 and TRBJ2-7; either TRBD1 or TRBD2 may supply D (5 bases each). The germline V gene encodes CDR1 MNHEY and CDR2 SMNVEV (reference sequence). V was clipped by 2 bases and J by 1 base, with 15 bases between them. The CDR3 covers 16 residues. For the CDR3, the DNA is TGTGCCAGCAGTTTAGCTCCCCCGGGGCTTTCCTACGAGCAGTACTTC. This sequence encodes CASSLAPPGLSYEQYF.

This clonotype was seen a handful of times. J is TRBJ1-5 and V is TRBV20-1; perhaps TRBD1 as D (6 bases). Looked up from germline, CDR1 is DFQATT and CDR2 is SNEGSKA (reference sequence). The germline V and J ends were trimmed by 5 bases and 5 bases, with 16 bases remaining between them. This CDR3 has 14 amino acids. CDR3 bases: TGCAGTGCTCGTACTTGGGGGGCGGATCAGCCCCAGCATTTT. It translates to CSARTWGADQPQHF.

This clonotype occurred a few times. The genes are TRBV10-3 and TRBJ2-7; TRBD1 aligns across 7 bases. The ends lost 4 bases at V and 0 bases at J; junction bases unmatched: 3. Germline V CDR1 and CDR2: ENHRY, SYGVKD. The CDR3 spans 14 residues. CDR3 protein: CAISGGDSSYEQYF. The DNA of the CDR3 is TGTGCCATCAGTGGAGGGGACAGCTCCTACGAGCAGTACTTC.

The chain recombines TRBV2 with TRBJ1-1; 9 bases are shared with TRBD1. This CDR3 has 13 amino acids. CDR1 and CDR2 (germline): SNHLY, FYNNEI. V dropped 6 bases and J dropped 7; count of bases not matched to a gene: 6. The CDR3 reads CASRVDRGIEAFF. The CDR3, as DNA: TGTGCCAGCAGAGTAGACAGGGGGATTGAAGCTTTCTTT.

The sample holds one count of this clonotype. The V and J genes are TRBV4-1 and TRBJ1-2; D is possibly TRBD1 (5 bases). This CDR3 is 15 amino acids long. Germline V gene data show CDR1 as MGHRA and CDR2 as YSYEKL. The V gene lost 4 bases and the J gene lost 8 bases, with 20 bases spanning the gap. CDR3 DNA sequence: TGCGCCAGCAGCCCCTTTAAGCGGAAATGGGGCGGCTACACCTTC. The encoded protein is CASSPFKRKWGGYTF.

In this sample, this clonotype turned up once. This sequence joins TRBV5-1 and TRBJ1-2; D might be TRBD1 (5 bases). The germline gives CDR1 SGHRS, CDR2 YFSETQ. The CDR3 is 10 residues long. CDR3 nucleotide sequence: TGCGCGGGGCAGGGTAATGGCTACACCTTC. Translation: CAGQGNGYTF. The whole variable domain, filled in from reference TRBV5-1 and TRBJ1-2, reads KAGVTQTPRYLIKTRGQQVTLSCSPISGHRSVSWYQQTPGQGLQFLFEYFSETQRNKGNFPGRFSGRQFSNSRSEMNVSTLELGDSALYLCAGQGNGYTFGSGTRLTVV.

The chain carries TRBV6-1 and TRBJ2-3; 10 bases are shared with TRBD2. J lost 7 bases, V lost 0 bases, and 1 base had no gene match. Germline CDR1 and CDR2: MNHNS and SASEGT. The CDR3 runs to 14 residues. The CDR3, as DNA: TGTGCCAGCAGTGAAGCAGCGGGGGGGAATACGCAGTATTTT. It translates to CASSEAAGGNTQYF.

This clonotype was found a few times. The chain joins TRBV20-1 to TRBJ1-2; no clear D gene. The V and J ends lost 6 bases and 8 bases respectively, with 16 bases between them. The CDR3 runs to 12 residues. Germline assignment: CDR1 DFQATT and CDR2 SNEGSKA (reference sequence). CDR3 in amino acids: CSASGPKGGYTF. In DNA form, the CDR3 reads TGCAGTGCGTCCGGGCCTAAAGGGGGCTACACCTTC.

The rearrangement joins TRBV5-1 to TRBJ1-1; unclear D gene. Trimming removed 0 bases from V and 12 bases from J, with 15 bases in between. Germline assignment: CDR1 SGHRS and CDR2 YFSETQ. The CDR3 covers 13 residues. CDR3 sequence (DNA): TGCGCCAGCAGCTTGGCCGAGGTTGGAGAAACTTTCTTT. Translating it yields CASSLAEVGETFF. Full variable domain (rest looked up from reference TRBV5-1 and TRBJ1-1): KAGVTQTPRYLIKTRGQQVTLSCSPISGHRSVSWYQQTPGQGLQFLFEYFSETQRNKGNFPGRFSGRQFSNSRSEMNVSTLELGDSALYLCASSLAEVGETFFGQGTRLTVV.

This clonotype has a count of ten or more. The chain couples TRBV12-3 or TRBV12-4 to TRBJ2-1; weak D call: TRBD1 (6 bases). Trimming took off 5 bases at V and 3 bases at J, with 11 bases between the two ends. CDR3 length equals 14 residues. The CDR3 loop reads CASSLRQVYNEQFF. The CDR3, as DNA: TGTGCCAGCAGTCTCCGACAGGTCTACAATGAGCAGTTCTTC.

This clonotype was seen ten or more times. The gene calls are TRBV4-2 and TRBJ2-3; 10 bases agree with TRBD2. Trimming at V came to 0 bases and at J to 4 bases, leaving 7 bases not matched to a gene. CDR1 and CDR2 (germline): LGHNA, YNFKEQ. The CDR3 is 17 residues long. In DNA, the CDR3 is TGTGCCAGCAGCCAAGACCTAGCGGGGGAGTCGGCAGATACGCAGTATTTT. It encodes CASSQDLAGESADTQYF.

The chain has TRBV20-1 and TRBJ2-2; TRBD2 is a possible D gene (5 bases). Trimming removed 5 bases at V and 4 bases at J, with 5 bases between. The germline V gene has CDR1 DFQATT and CDR2 SNEGSKA (reference sequence). The CDR3 contains 11 residues. The CDR3 loop reads CSAGGTGELFF. The DNA for the CDR3 is TGCAGTGCTGGAGGCACCGGGGAGCTGTTTTTT.

This clonotype turned up a few times. The rearrangement uses TRBV7-8 and TRBJ1-2; D unresolved. The CDR3 is made up of 13 amino acids. Between the trimmed V and J ends, which lost 1 base and 3 bases, there was a span of 6 bases. Per germline, CDR1 SGHVS and CDR2 FQNEAQ. The CDR3 region has the DNA TGTGCCAGCAGCTTAGTAGAGGACTATGGCTACACCTTC. This sequence encodes CASSLVEDYGYTF.

The rearrangement joins TRBV11-2 to TRBJ1-1; D is undetermined. Looked up from germline, CDR1 is SGHAT and CDR2 is FQNNGV. The CDR3 has 11 residues. The V gene lost 5 bases and the J gene lost 6 bases, with 7 bases spanning the gap. The CDR3 here is CASSPRSEAFF. The CDR3 DNA follows: TGTGCCAGCAGCCCTCGCTCTGAAGCTTTCTTT.

This CDR3 is CASSRFQGWLNTEAFF. The CDR3 region has the DNA TGTGCCAGCAGCCGCTTCCAAGGGTGGCTGAACACTGAAGCTTTCTTT. The rearrangement links TRBV3-1 to TRBJ1-1; D is undetermined. V was trimmed by 4 bases and J by 0 bases, leaving 15 bases between them. The germline CDR1 and CDR2 sequences are LGHDT and YNNKEL (reference sequence). The CDR3 is 16 amino acids.

Concerning this clonotype itself: A much larger clone lies a single base off, so this may be a read error. The gene calls are TRBV10-3 and TRBJ2-1; 11 nucleotides align to TRBD1. CDR1 is ENHRY, CDR2 SYGVKD, per germline. Germline trimming cut 6 bases from V and 6 bases from J; bases unmatched to any gene: 1. This CDR3 contains 13 residues. DNA for the CDR3: TGTGCCATCAGGGGGACAGGGGGCAATGAGCAGTTCTTC. This codes for CAIRGTGGNEQFF.

In this sample, this clonotype turned up many times. The chain uses TRBV12-3 or TRBV12-4 and TRBJ2-7; TRBD1 agrees at 11 bases. V dropped 6 bases and J dropped 2; count of bases not matched to a gene: 3. The CDR3 spans 14 residues. CDR3 protein: CASRPGQGAYEQYF. The CDR3 DNA sequence: TGTGCCAGCAGGCCGGGACAGGGGGCCTACGAGCAGTACTTC.